This paragraph reports one TCR beta chain. Its cognate antigen is unknown. V shed 5 bases, J shed 9 bases, and the junction held 9 bases outside the gene matches. CDR3 size: 14 residues. The V gene's germline CDR1 is SGHAT and CDR2 FQNNGV. These data belong to a study of cytomegalovirus exposure and HLA in healthy donors. Overall study findings and caveats: Some V segments (TRBV6-2 and TRBV6-3 among them) were excluded as indistinguishable. Some highly shared sequence variants likely arose as a pipeline artifact. TCR association rates varied by HLA locus in a later analysis, with DRB1 highest and HLA-C lowest.

The PCR employed 60 Vbeta primers together with 13 Jbeta primers. As originally analysed: In a later analysis, roughly 11 million of about 80 million unique beta chains occurred in at least two donors. Sequencing was performed with immunoSEQ multiplex PCR; in TCRdb, only in-frame clones are kept and a portion is missing. That table furnishes V, J and clone size, whereas the DNA furnished D and trimming. The sample includes 130,000 to 150,000 clones, 80% of them seen just once. The rearrangement links TRBV11-2 to TRBJ2-1, with 8 bases identical to TRBD1. This TCR derives from a woman in her thirties in good health and CMV-seronegative. Sequencing was carried out using PBMCs. In DNA, the CDR3 is TGTGCCAGCAGCCAGGACAGGGCTGGGGGTGAGCAGTTCTTC. It encodes CASSQDRAGGEQFF. The full variable domain, its missing parts supplied by reference TRBV11-2 and TRBJ2-1, is EAGVAQSPRYKIIEKRQSVAFWCNPISGHATLYWYQQILGQGPKLLIQFQNNGVVDDSQLPKDRFSAERLKGVDSTLKIQPAKLEDSAVYLCASSQDRAGGEQFFGPGTRLTVL.